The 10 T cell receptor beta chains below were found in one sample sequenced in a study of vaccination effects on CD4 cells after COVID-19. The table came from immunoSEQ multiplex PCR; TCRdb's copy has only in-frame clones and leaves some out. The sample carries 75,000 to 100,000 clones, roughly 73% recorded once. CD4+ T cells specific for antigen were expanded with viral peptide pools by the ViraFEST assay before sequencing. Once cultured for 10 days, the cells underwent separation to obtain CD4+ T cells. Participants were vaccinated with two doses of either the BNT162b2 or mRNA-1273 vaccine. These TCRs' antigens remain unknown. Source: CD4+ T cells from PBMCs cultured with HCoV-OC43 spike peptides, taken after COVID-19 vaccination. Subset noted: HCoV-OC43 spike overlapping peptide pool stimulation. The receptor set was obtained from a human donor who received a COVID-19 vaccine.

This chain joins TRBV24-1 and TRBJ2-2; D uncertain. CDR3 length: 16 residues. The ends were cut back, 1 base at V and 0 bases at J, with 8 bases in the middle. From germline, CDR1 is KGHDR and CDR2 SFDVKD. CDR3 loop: CATSDFPATNTGELFF. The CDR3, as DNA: TGTGCCACCAGTGATTTTCCAGCCACGAACACCGGGGAGCTGTTTTTT.

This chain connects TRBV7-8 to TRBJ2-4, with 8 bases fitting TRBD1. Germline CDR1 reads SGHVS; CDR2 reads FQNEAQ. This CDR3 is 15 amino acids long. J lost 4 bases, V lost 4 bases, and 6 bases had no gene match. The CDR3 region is CASSSPGTGKNIQYF. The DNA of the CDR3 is TGTGCCAGCAGCTCCCCAGGGACAGGAAAAAACATTCAGTACTTC.

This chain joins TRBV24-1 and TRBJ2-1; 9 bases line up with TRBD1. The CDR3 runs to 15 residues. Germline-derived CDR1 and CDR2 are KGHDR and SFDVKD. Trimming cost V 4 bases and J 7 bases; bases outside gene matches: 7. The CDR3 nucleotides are TGTGCCACCAGTGACCCTGGACAGGGGCTAAATGAGCAGTTCTTC. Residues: CATSDPGQGLNEQFF.

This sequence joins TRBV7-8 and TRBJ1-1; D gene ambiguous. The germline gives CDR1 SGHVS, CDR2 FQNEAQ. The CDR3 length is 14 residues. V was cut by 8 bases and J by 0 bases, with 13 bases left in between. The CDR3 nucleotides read TGTGCCAGCGCCCGGACCCTCCTGAACACTGAAGCTTTCTTT. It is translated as CASARTLLNTEAFF.

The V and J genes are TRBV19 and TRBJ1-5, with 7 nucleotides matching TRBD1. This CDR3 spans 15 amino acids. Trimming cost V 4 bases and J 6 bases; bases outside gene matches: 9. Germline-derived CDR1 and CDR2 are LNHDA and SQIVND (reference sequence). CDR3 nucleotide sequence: TGTGCCAGTAGTACGCCAGACAGGGTTGGTCAGCCCCAGCATTTT. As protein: CASSTPDRVGQPQHF.

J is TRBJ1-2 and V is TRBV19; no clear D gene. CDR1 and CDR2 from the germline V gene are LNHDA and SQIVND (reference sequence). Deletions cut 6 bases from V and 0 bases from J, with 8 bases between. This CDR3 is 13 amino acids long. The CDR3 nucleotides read TGTGCCAGTAGCCCGGAAGCTAACTATGGCTACACCTTC. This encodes CASSPEANYGYTF.

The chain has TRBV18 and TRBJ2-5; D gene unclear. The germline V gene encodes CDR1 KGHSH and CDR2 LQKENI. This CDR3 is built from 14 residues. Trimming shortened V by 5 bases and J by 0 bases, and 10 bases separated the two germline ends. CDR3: CASSTTGYQETQYF. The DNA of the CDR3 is TGTGCCAGCTCAACAACCGGGTACCAAGAGACCCAGTACTTC. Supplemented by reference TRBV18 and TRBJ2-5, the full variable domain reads NAGVMQNPRHLVRRRGQEARLRCSPMKGHSHVYWYRQLPEEGLKFMVYLQKENIIDESGMPKERFSAEFPKEGPSILRIQQVVRGDSAAYFCASSTTGYQETQYFGPGTRLLVL.

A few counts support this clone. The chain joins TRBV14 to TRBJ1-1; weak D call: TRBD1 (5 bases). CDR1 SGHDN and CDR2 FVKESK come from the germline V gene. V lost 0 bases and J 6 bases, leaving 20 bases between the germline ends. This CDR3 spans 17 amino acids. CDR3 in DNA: TGTGCCAGCAGCCAAGATCAACGGGAGGGGCCCGACGCTGAAGCTTTCTTT. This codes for CASSQDQREGPDAEAFF.

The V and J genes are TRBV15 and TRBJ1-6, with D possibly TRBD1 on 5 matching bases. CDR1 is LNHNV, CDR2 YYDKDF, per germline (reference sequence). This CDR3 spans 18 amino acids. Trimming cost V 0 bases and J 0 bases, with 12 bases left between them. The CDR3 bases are TGTGCCACCAGCAGAGATCGACACGGGGGCTCCTATAATTCACCCCTCCACTTT. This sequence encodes CATSRDRHGGSYNSPLHF.

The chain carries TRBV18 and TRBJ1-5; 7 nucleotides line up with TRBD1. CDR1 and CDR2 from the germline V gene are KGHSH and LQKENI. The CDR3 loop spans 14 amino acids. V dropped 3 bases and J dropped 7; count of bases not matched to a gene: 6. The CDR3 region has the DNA TGTGCCAGCTCACCTACGACAGGGAACCAGCCCCAGCATTTT. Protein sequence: CASSPTTGNQPQHF. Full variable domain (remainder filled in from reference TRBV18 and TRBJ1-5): NAGVMQNPRHLVRRRGQEARLRCSPMKGHSHVYWYRQLPEEGLKFMVYLQKENIIDESGMPKERFSAEFPKEGPSILRIQQVVRGDSAAYFCASSPTTGNQPQHFGDGTRLSIL.